The 5 T cell receptor beta chains below were found in one sample sequenced in a study of breast tumors, draining lymph nodes, adjacent tissues. TCRdb processed the multiplex PCR reads anew with MiXCR; each CDR3 protein has one entry. The repertoire holds 100,000 to 150,000 distinct CDR3 sequences, less than 20% seen once, with less than 4% in the top ten. The lymph nodes were axillary draining lymph nodes from breast cancer patients. Sequencing was carried out using axillary lymph node tissue. These receptor sequences come from a female donor with breast cancer. Some clones in this sample may be carry-over from other donors' samples.

This clonotype showed up many times. V and J are TRBV7-9 and TRBJ2-1; TRBD2 aligns across 10 bases. Trimming took 5 bases from V and 9 from J; bases not matched to a gene: 13. There are 16 residues in the CDR3. Per germline, CDR1 SEHNR and CDR2 FQNEAQ (reference sequence). CDR3 region: CASSLSPAGGPGEQFF. The CDR3 DNA sequence: TGTGCCAGCAGCCTCTCCCCAGCGGGAGGGCCGGGTGAGCAGTTCTTC.

This clonotype was observed a handful of times. A much more abundant neighbour one base away suggests this may be a read error. The chain couples TRBV11-3 to TRBJ2-1; 8 nucleotides align to TRBD2. This CDR3 has 16 amino acids. CDR1 is SGHNT and CDR2 is YENEEA in the germline V gene. CDR3 nucleotides: TGTGCCAGCAGCCCGCGCGGGGGGCGATACAACAATGAGCGGTTCTTC. As protein: CASSPRGGRYNNERFF. Full variable domain (missing parts from reference TRBV11-3 and TRBJ2-1): EAGVVQSPRYKIIEKKQPVAFWCNPISGHNTLYWYLQNLGQGPELLIRYENEEAVDDSQLPKDRFSAERLKGVDSTLKIQPAELGDSAVYLCASSPRGGRYNNERFFGPGTRLTVL.

With regard to this clonotype: Since a much larger clone is just one base distant, this may be a read error. The chain joins TRBV6-2 or TRBV6-3 to TRBJ1-2; D gene uncertain. Germline V gene data show CDR1 as MNHEY and CDR2 as SVGEGT. The CDR3 contains 14 residues. CDR3 protein: CASSPATRTYGYAF. CDR3 coding DNA: TGTGCCAGCAGTCCGGCGACTCGCACCTATGGCTACGCCTTC.

This clonotype was seen repeatedly, ten times or more. The chain combines TRBV12-3 or TRBV12-4 with TRBJ1-3, with TRBD1 as a possible D gene (5 bases). The CDR3 covers 15 residues. The germline V and J ends were trimmed by 5 bases and 0 bases, with 11 bases remaining between them. The chain's CDR3 is CASSKSGISGNTIYF. The DNA for the CDR3 is TGTGCCAGCAGTAAGTCAGGGATCTCTGGAAACACCATATATTTT.

This clonotype was seen ten or more times. This rearrangement joins TRBV12-3 or TRBV12-4 to TRBJ2-7; possible D gene TRBD2, 5 bases. Trimming removed 3 bases from V and 1 base from J, with 10 bases in between. There are 14 residues in the CDR3. As DNA, the CDR3 is TGTGCCAGCAGTTTTAGCAGCGGTTCCTACGAGCAGTACTTC. This encodes CASSFSSGSYEQYF.